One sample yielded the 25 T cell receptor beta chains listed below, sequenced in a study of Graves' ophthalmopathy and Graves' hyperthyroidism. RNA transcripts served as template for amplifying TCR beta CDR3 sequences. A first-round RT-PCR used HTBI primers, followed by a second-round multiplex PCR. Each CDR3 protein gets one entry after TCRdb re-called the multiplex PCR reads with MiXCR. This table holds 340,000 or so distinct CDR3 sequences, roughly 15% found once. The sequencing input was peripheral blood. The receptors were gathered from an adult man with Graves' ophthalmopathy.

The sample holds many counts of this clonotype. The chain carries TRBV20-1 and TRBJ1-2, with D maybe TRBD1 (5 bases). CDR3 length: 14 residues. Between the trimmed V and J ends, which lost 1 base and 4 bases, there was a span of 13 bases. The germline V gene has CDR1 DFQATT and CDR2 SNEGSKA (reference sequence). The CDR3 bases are TGCAGTGCTAGAGGGGTAGGGGCCAGCTATGGCTACACCTTC. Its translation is CSARGVGASYGYTF.

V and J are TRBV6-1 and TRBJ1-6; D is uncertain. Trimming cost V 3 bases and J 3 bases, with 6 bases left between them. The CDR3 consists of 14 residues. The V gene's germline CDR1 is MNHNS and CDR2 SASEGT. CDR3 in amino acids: CASSEDDYNSPLHF. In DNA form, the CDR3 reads TGTGCCAGCAGTGAGGACGACTATAATTCACCCCTCCACTTT.

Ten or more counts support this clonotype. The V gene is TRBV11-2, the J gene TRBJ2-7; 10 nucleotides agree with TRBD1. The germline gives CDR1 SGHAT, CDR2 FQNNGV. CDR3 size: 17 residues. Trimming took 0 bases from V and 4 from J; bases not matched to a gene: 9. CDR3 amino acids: CASSLEMMGTGVYEQYF. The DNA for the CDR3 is TGTGCCAGCAGCTTAGAAATGATGGGGACAGGGGTGTACGAGCAGTACTTC.

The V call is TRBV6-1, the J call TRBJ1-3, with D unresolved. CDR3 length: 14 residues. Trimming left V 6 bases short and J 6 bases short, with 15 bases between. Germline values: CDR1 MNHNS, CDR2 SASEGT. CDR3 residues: CASRRGGSVNTIYF. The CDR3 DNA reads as TGTGCCAGCAGGCGGGGTGGTTCGGTAAACACCATATATTTT.

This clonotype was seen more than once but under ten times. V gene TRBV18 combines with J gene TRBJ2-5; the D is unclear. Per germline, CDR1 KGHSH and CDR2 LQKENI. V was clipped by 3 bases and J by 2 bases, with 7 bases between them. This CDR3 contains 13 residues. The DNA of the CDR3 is TGTGCCAGCTCACCGCAGAGGCAAGAGACCCAGTACTTC. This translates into CASSPQRQETQYF.

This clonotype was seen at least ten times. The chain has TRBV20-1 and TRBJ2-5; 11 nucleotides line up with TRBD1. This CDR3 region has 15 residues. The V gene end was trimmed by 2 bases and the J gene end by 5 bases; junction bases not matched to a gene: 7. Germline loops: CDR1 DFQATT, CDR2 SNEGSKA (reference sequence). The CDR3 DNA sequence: TGCAGTGCTAGATTTGGACAGGGGGCTTTGGAGACCCAGTACTTC. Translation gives CSARFGQGALETQYF.

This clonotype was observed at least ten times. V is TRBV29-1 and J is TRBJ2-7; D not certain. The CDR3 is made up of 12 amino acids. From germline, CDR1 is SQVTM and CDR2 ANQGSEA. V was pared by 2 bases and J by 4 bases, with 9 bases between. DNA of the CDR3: TGCAGCGTTGAAAGGACGGTGTACGAGCAGTACTTC. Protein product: CSVERTVYEQYF.

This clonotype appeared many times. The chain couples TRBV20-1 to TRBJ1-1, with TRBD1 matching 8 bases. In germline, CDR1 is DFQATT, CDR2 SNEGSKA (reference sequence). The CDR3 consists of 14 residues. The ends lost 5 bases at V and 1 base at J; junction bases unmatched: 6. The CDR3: CSADRGRGNTEAFF. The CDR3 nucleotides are TGCAGTGCTGACAGGGGTCGGGGGAACACTGAAGCTTTCTTT.

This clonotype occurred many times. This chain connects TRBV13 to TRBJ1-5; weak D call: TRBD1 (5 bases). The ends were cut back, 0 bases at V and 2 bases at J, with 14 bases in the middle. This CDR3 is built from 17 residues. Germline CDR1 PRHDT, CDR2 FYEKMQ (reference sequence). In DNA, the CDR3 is TGTGCCAGCAGCTTAGGGCAGGGTGTTAGCGGCAATCAGCCCCAGCATTTT. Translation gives CASSLGQGVSGNQPQHF.

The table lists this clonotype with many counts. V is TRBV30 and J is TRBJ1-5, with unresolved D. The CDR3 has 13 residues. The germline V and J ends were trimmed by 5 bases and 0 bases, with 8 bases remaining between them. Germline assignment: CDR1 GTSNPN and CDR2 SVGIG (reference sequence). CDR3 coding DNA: TGTGCCTGGGGACGGGATAGCAATCAGCCCCAGCATTTT. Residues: CAWGRDSNQPQHF.

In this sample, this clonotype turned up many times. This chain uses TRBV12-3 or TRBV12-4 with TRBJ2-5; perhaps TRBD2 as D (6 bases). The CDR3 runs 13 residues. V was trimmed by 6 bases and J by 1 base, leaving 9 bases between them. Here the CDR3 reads CASSGTFQETQYF. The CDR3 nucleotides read TGTGCCAGCAGCGGGACTTTCCAAGAGACCCAGTACTTC.

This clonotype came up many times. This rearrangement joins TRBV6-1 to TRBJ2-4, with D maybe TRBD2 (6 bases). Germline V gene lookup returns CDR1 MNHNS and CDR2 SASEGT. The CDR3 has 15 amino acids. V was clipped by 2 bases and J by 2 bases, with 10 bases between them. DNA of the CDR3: TGTGCCAGCAGTGAAATCGGGGGAACCAAAAACATTCAGTACTTC. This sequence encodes CASSEIGGTKNIQYF.

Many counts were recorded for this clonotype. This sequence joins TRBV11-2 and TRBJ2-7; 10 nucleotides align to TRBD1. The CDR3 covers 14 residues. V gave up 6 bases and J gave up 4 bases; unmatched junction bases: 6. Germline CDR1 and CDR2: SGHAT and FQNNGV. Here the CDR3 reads CASSLGQGGYEQYF. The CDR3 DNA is TGTGCCAGCAGTCTAGGACAGGGGGGATACGAGCAGTACTTC. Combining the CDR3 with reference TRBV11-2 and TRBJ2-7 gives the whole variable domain EAGVAQSPRYKIIEKRQSVAFWCNPISGHATLYWYQQILGQGPKLLIQFQNNGVVDDSQLPKDRFSAERLKGVDSTLKIQPAKLEDSAVYLCASSLGQGGYEQYFGPGTRLTVT.

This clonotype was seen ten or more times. CDR3 in amino acids: CASSLDLVYPGELFF. The CDR3 coding sequence is TGTGCCAGCAGCTTAGATCTAGTTTATCCCGGGGAGCTGTTTTTT. V and J are TRBV11-2 and TRBJ2-2; the D is unclear. Trimming took off 0 bases at V and 6 bases at J, with 11 bases between the two ends. Germline V lookup: CDR1 SGHAT, CDR2 FQNNGV. This CDR3 has 15 residues.

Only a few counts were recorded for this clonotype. The CDR3 loop reads CATSLDLGPIYEQYF. The CDR3 DNA is TGTGCCACCAGCCTGGACTTGGGACCGATCTACGAGCAGTACTTC. The chain is built from TRBV15 and TRBJ2-7; D might be TRBD1 or TRBD2, each matching 5 bases. Trimming pared 5 bases from V and 3 bases from J, leaving 17 bases between. The CDR3 covers 15 residues. From germline, CDR1 is LNHNV and CDR2 YYDKDF (reference sequence).

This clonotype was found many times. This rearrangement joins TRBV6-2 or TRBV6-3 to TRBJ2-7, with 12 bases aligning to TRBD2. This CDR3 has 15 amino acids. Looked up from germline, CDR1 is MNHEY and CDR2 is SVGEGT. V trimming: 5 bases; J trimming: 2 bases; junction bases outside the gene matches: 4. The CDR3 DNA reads TGTGCCAGCAGTCGGTGGACTAGCGGGGCCTACGAGCAGTACTTC. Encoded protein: CASSRWTSGAYEQYF.

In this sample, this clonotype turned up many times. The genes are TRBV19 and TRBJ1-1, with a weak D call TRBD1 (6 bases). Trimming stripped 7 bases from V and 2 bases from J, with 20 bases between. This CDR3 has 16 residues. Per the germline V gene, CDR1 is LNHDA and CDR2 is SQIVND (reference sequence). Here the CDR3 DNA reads TGTGCCAGTAACCCACGGGGGGGGCCTGGCAACACTGAAGCTTTCTTT. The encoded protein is CASNPRGGPGNTEAFF.

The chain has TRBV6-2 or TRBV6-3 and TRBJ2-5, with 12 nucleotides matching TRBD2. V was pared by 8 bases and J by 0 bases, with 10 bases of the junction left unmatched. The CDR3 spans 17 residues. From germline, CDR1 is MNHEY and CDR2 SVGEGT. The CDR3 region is CASSPGLAGVYQETQYF. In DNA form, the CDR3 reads TGTGCCAGCTCGCCGGGACTAGCGGGTGTGTACCAAGAGACCCAGTACTTC.

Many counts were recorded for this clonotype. The CDR3 is CATRPSGSYEQYF. For the CDR3, the DNA is TGTGCCACCAGACCTAGCGGTTCCTACGAGCAGTACTTC. The chain uses TRBV28 and TRBJ2-7, with 7 bases that match TRBD2. Germline V gene lookup returns CDR1 MDHEN and CDR2 SYDVKM. With V trimmed by 10 bases and J by 1 base, 7 bases remained unmatched. The CDR3 sequence is 13 residues long.

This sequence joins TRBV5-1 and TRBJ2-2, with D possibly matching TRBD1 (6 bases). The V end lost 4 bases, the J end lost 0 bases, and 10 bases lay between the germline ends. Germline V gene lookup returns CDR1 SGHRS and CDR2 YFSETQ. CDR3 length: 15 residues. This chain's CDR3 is CASSKRQANTGELFF. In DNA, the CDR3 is TGCGCCAGCAGCAAAAGACAGGCGAACACCGGGGAGCTGTTTTTT.

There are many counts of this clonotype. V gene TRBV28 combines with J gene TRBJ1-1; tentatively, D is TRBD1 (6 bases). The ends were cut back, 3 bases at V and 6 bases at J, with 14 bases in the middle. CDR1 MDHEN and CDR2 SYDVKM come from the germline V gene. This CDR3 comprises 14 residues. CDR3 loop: CASSLYTGQAEAFF. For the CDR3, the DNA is TGTGCCAGCAGTTTGTATACAGGGCAAGCTGAAGCTTTCTTT. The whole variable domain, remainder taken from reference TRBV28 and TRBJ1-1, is DVKVTQSSRYLVKRTGEKVFLECVQDMDHENMFWYRQDPGLGLRLIYFSYDVKMKEKGDIPEGYSVSREKKERFSLILESASTNQTSMYLCASSLYTGQAEAFFGQGTRLTVV.

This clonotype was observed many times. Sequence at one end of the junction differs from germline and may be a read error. The CDR3 coding sequence is TGCGCCAGCAGCGGGTCCTACGGGCAGTACTTC. Its translation: CASSGSYGQYF. The rearrangement joins TRBV5-1 to TRBJ2-7; D is ambiguous. This CDR3 has 11 residues. CDR1 is SGHRS and CDR2 is YFSETQ in the germline V gene.

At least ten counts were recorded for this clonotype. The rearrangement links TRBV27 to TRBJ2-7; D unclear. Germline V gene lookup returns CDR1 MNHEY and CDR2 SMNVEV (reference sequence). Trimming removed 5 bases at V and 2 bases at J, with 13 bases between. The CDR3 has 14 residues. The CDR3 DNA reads TGTGCCAGCAGTAGGCTGGGTTCGGCCTACGAGCAGTACTTC. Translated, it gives CASSRLGSAYEQYF.

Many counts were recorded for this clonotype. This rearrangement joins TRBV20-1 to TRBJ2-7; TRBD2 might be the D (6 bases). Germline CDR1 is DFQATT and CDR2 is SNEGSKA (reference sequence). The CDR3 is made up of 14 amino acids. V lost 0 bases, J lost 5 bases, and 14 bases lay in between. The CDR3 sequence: CSARDRRGIDEQYF. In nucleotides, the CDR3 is TGCAGTGCTAGAGATAGGAGGGGAATCGACGAGCAGTACTTC.

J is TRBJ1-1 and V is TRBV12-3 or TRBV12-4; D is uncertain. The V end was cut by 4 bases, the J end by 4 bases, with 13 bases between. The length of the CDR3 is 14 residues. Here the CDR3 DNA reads TGTGCCAGCAGTTCACGATGGAGGAGCACTGAAGCTTTCTTT. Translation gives CASSSRWRSTEAFF.